Listed below are T cell receptor beta chains from one sample, sequenced in a study of shared clonotypes between healthy human individuals. The assay was immunoSEQ multiplex PCR, and TCRdb's table has in-frame clones only and misses some. The sample consists of around 2.5 million clones, roughly 93% of them appearing once. Sequenced material: naive CD4+ T cells from PBMCs. The receptors were sampled from a man aged 18 to 30 in good health. Some clones in this sample may be carry-over from other donors' samples. Both conserved end residues are part of each CDR3. Each record gives: J gene, D gene, V gene, clone size, CDR3 protein, CDR3 DNA. The D gene is left open where the match is weak. Only some rows state a clone size, as once, few, many or a class for expanded clones.

j_call: TRBJ2-1; d_call: TRBD2; v_call: TRBV5-4; clone_size: .; cdr3_aa: CASSPWGSGRGEQFF; cdr3_nt: TGTGCCAGCAGCCCCTGGGGTAGCGGGAGAGGGGAGCAGTTCTTC
j_call: TRBJ2-1; d_call: .; v_call: TRBV14; clone_size: .; cdr3_aa: CASSQPGAYNEQFF; cdr3_nt: TGTGCCAGCAGCCAACCGGGAGCGTACAATGAGCAGTTCTTC
j_call: TRBJ2-1; d_call: .; v_call: TRBV5-4; clone_size: many; cdr3_aa: CASSLPGIYNEQFF; cdr3_nt: TGTGCCAGCAGCTTGCCCGGTATCTACAATGAGCAGTTCTTC
j_call: TRBJ1-1; d_call: .; v_call: TRBV4-1; clone_size: .; cdr3_aa: CASSQKGGNWVAFF; cdr3_nt: TGCGCCAGCAGCCAAAAAGGGGGGAATTGGGTAGCTTTCTTT
j_call: TRBJ2-5; d_call: .; v_call: TRBV5-1; clone_size: .; cdr3_aa: CASSLGFAGGYQETQYF; cdr3_nt: TGCGCCAGCAGCTTGGGTTTCGCAGGGGGGTACCAAGAGACCCAGTACTTC
j_call: TRBJ1-1; d_call: TRBD1; v_call: TRBV4-3; clone_size: .; cdr3_aa: CASSQEMVGGQGVEAFF; cdr3_nt: TGCGCCAGCAGCCAAGAGATGGTGGGTGGACAGGGGGTAGAAGCTTTCTTT
j_call: TRBJ1-1; d_call: TRBD1; v_call: TRBV28; clone_size: .; cdr3_aa: CASSSGTGNEAFF; cdr3_nt: TGTGCCAGCAGCTCCGGGACAGGGAATGAAGCTTTCTTT
j_call: TRBJ2-3; d_call: TRBD1; v_call: TRBV7-9; clone_size: .; cdr3_aa: CASSFRTGGTDTQYF; cdr3_nt: TGTGCCAGCAGCTTTCGGACAGGGGGCACAGATACGCAGTATTTT
j_call: TRBJ2-6; d_call: .; v_call: TRBV5-1; clone_size: once; cdr3_aa: CASSLTASGSGANVLTF; cdr3_nt: TGCGCCAGCAGCTTGACGGCAAGTGGTTCTGGGGCCAACGTCCTGACTTTC
j_call: TRBJ2-2; d_call: TRBD2; v_call: TRBV9; clone_size: .; cdr3_aa: CASSVSGGFAGELFF; cdr3_nt: TGTGCCAGCAGCGTAAGCGGGGGGTTCGCCGGGGAGCTGTTTTTT
j_call: TRBJ1-4; d_call: .; v_call: TRBV5-1; clone_size: .; cdr3_aa: CASSFRGSTNEKLFF; cdr3_nt: TGCGCCAGCAGCTTCCGGGGTTCAACTAATGAAAAACTGTTTTTT
j_call: TRBJ1-1; d_call: .; v_call: TRBV23-1; clone_size: .; cdr3_aa: CASILHCGRGGNTEAFF; cdr3_nt: TGCGCCAGCATCCTGCACTGCGGGCGGGGGGGAAACACTGAAGCTTTCTTT
j_call: TRBJ2-7; d_call: TRBD1; v_call: TRBV6-6; clone_size: .; cdr3_aa: CASREGQSSKQYF; cdr3_nt: TGTGCCAGCAGAGAGGGACAGTCCTCCAAGCAGTACTTC
j_call: TRBJ2-7; d_call: .; v_call: TRBV7-2; clone_size: .; cdr3_aa: CASSLSSYEQYF; cdr3_nt: TGTGCCAGCAGCTTAAGCAGTTACGAGCAGTACTTC
j_call: TRBJ1-5; d_call: .; v_call: TRBV18; clone_size: .; cdr3_aa: CASSGIALNQPQHF; cdr3_nt: TGTGCCAGCTCAGGGATTGCCCTCAATCAGCCCCAGCATTTT
j_call: TRBJ1-2; d_call: .; v_call: TRBV5-1; clone_size: .; cdr3_aa: CASSLVGDSGYTF; cdr3_nt: TGCGCCAGCAGCTTGGTGGGGGATTCCGGCTACACCTTC
j_call: TRBJ2-1; d_call: TRBD1; v_call: TRBV5-1; clone_size: .; cdr3_aa: CASSQDRVDDNEQFF; cdr3_nt: TGCGCCAGCAGCCAGGACAGGGTAGACGACAATGAGCAGTTCTTC
j_call: TRBJ1-1; d_call: .; v_call: TRBV5-4; clone_size: once; cdr3_aa: CASSLGRNTEAFF; cdr3_nt: TGTGCCAGCAGCTTGGGACGGAACACTGAAGCTTTCTTT
j_call: TRBJ2-1; d_call: .; v_call: TRBV19; clone_size: .; cdr3_aa: CASSPYRDPYNEQFF; cdr3_nt: TGTGCCAGTAGCCCTTATCGCGACCCCTACAATGAGCAGTTCTTC
j_call: TRBJ2-7; d_call: .; v_call: TRBV20-1; clone_size: .; cdr3_aa: CSAKPRYEQYF; cdr3_nt: TGCAGTGCTAAGCCGCGTTACGAGCAGTACTTC
j_call: TRBJ2-1; d_call: TRBD2; v_call: TRBV5-4; clone_size: .; cdr3_aa: CASSLAGLAGGIGNEQFF; cdr3_nt: TGTGCCAGCAGCTTGGCGGGACTAGCGGGAGGGATCGGGAATGAGCAGTTCTTC
j_call: TRBJ2-2; d_call: TRBD1; v_call: TRBV5-6; clone_size: .; cdr3_aa: CASSRFLTGPVSGELFF; cdr3_nt: TGTGCCAGCAGCCGATTCCTGACAGGGCCAGTTTCCGGGGAGCTGTTTTTT
j_call: TRBJ2-7; d_call: .; v_call: TRBV7-2; clone_size: .; cdr3_aa: CASSLGPHRTTEQYF; cdr3_nt: TGTGCCAGCAGCTTAGGCCCCCACAGAACCACCGAGCAGTACTTC
j_call: TRBJ2-3; d_call: TRBD2; v_call: TRBV11-2; clone_size: .; cdr3_aa: CASSLDRGTSGRDTQYF; cdr3_nt: TGTGCCAGCAGCTTAGATCGCGGGACTAGCGGAAGAGATACGCAGTATTTT
j_call: TRBJ2-5; d_call: .; v_call: TRBV18; clone_size: .; cdr3_aa: CASSPRPQETQYF; cdr3_nt: TGTGCCAGCTCACCACGGCCCCAAGAGACCCAGTACTTC
j_call: TRBJ2-1; d_call: TRBD1; v_call: TRBV5-6; clone_size: once; cdr3_aa: CASSRGSGQGYNEQFF; cdr3_nt: TGTGCCAGCAGCCGCGGGTCGGGACAGGGGTACAATGAGCAGTTCTTC
j_call: TRBJ2-1; d_call: TRBD1; v_call: TRBV7-9; clone_size: .; cdr3_aa: CASIPQGQGAYNEQFF; cdr3_nt: TGTGCCAGCATTCCCCAGGGACAGGGGGCCTACAATGAGCAGTTCTTC
j_call: TRBJ1-2; d_call: .; v_call: TRBV5-8; clone_size: .; cdr3_aa: CASSLVPHNYGYTF; cdr3_nt: TGTGCCAGCAGCTTGGTCCCTCATAACTATGGCTACACCTTC
j_call: TRBJ2-5; d_call: .; v_call: TRBV11-3; clone_size: .; cdr3_aa: CASTSFSTQYF; cdr3_nt: TGTGCCAGCACCTCATTTTCGACCCAGTACTTC
j_call: TRBJ1-2; d_call: .; v_call: TRBV5-1; clone_size: once; cdr3_aa: CASSPGTTLNYGYTF; cdr3_nt: TGCGCCAGCAGCCCCGGGACCACCCTCAACTATGGCTACACCTTC
j_call: TRBJ1-4; d_call: TRBD1; v_call: TRBV25-1; clone_size: few; cdr3_aa: CASSEYETGEKLFF; cdr3_nt: TGTGCCAGCAGTGAATACGAGACAGGGGAAAAACTGTTTTTT
j_call: TRBJ2-1; d_call: TRBD1; v_call: TRBV30; clone_size: .; cdr3_aa: CAWSPDRGYEQFF; cdr3_nt: TGTGCCTGGAGTCCGGACAGGGGGTATGAGCAGTTCTTC
j_call: TRBJ1-2; d_call: .; v_call: TRBV28; clone_size: .; cdr3_aa: CASSPSGTLGYGYTF; cdr3_nt: TGTGCCAGCAGTCCCTCCGGGACTCTAGGCTATGGCTACACCTTC
j_call: TRBJ2-1; d_call: .; v_call: TRBV7-3; clone_size: .; cdr3_aa: CASSPRGRHSYNEQFF; cdr3_nt: TGTGCCAGCAGTCCCAGGGGGAGGCACTCCTACAATGAGCAGTTCTTC
j_call: TRBJ2-7; d_call: TRBD1; v_call: TRBV19; clone_size: once; cdr3_aa: CASRPRGLSSYEQYF; cdr3_nt: TGTGCCAGTAGACCCAGGGGGCTTAGCTCCTACGAGCAGTACTTC
j_call: TRBJ2-7; d_call: .; v_call: TRBV5-1; clone_size: .; cdr3_aa: CASSSADSSRFPYEQYF; cdr3_nt: TGCGCCAGCAGCTCGGCGGACAGCAGTCGTTTTCCCTACGAGCAGTACTTC
j_call: TRBJ2-1; d_call: TRBD2; v_call: TRBV5-1; clone_size: .; cdr3_aa: CASSLASGLAGGYNEQFF; cdr3_nt: TGCGCCAGCAGCTTGGCCTCGGGTCTAGCGGGAGGCTACAATGAGCAGTTCTTC
j_call: TRBJ2-1; d_call: TRBD2; v_call: TRBV5-4; clone_size: .; cdr3_aa: CASSSPGLAAYNEQFF; cdr3_nt: TGTGCCAGCAGCTCGCCGGGACTAGCAGCCTACAATGAGCAGTTCTTC
j_call: TRBJ1-1; d_call: .; v_call: TRBV5-1; clone_size: .; cdr3_aa: CASSFGRVNTEAFF; cdr3_nt: TGCGCCAGCAGCTTTGGCAGGGTGAACACTGAAGCTTTCTTT
j_call: TRBJ2-5; d_call: TRBD2; v_call: TRBV5-5; clone_size: .; cdr3_aa: CASNPGGGQETQYF; cdr3_nt: TGTGCCAGCAACCCTGGGGGGGGTCAAGAGACCCAGTACTTC
j_call: TRBJ2-3; d_call: .; v_call: TRBV7-9; clone_size: .; cdr3_aa: CASSLAQSESTDTQYF; cdr3_nt: TGTGCCAGCAGCTTAGCGCAGTCCGAGAGCACAGATACGCAGTATTTT
j_call: TRBJ1-1; d_call: .; v_call: TRBV30; clone_size: .; cdr3_aa: CAWNRGDMNTEAFF; cdr3_nt: TGTGCCTGGAACCGCGGGGACATGAACACTGAAGCTTTCTTT
j_call: TRBJ2-3; d_call: .; v_call: TRBV6-5; clone_size: once; cdr3_aa: CASSYVVGLPPDTQYF; cdr3_nt: TGTGCCAGCAGTTATGTCGTAGGACTGCCCCCCGATACGCAGTATTTT
j_call: TRBJ1-5; d_call: .; v_call: TRBV21-1; clone_size: .; cdr3_aa: CASSETGVCNQPQHF; cdr3_nt: TGTGCCAGCAGCGAGACAGGGGTCTGCAATCAGCCCCAGCATTTT
j_call: TRBJ1-5; d_call: .; v_call: TRBV6-5; clone_size: .; cdr3_aa: CASRRDVGYQPQHF; cdr3_nt: TGTGCCAGCAGAAGGGACGTCGGATACCAGCCCCAGCATTTT
j_call: TRBJ2-7; d_call: .; v_call: TRBV5-1; clone_size: .; cdr3_aa: CASSWGLTASYEQYF; cdr3_nt: TGCGCCAGCAGTTGGGGACTCACCGCCTCCTACGAGCAGTACTTC
j_call: TRBJ2-3; d_call: .; v_call: TRBV5-6; clone_size: .; cdr3_aa: CASSPWDLTDTQYF; cdr3_nt: TGTGCCAGCAGCCCCTGGGACCTCACAGATACGCAGTATTTT
j_call: TRBJ1-3; d_call: .; v_call: TRBV5-1; clone_size: .; cdr3_aa: CASSLEPRNTIYF; cdr3_nt: TGCGCCAGCAGCTTGGAGCCTCGAAACACCATATATTTT